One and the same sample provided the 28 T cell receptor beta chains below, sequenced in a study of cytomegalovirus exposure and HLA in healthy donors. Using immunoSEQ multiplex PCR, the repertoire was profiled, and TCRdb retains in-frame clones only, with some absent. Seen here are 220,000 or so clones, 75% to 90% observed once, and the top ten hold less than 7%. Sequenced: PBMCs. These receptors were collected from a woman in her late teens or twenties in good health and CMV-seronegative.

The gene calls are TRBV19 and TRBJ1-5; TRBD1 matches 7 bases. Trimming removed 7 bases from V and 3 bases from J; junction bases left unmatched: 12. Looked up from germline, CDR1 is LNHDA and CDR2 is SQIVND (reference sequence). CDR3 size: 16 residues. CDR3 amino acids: CASTPGEGAHNQPQHF. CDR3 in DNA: TGTGCCAGTACCCCGGGGGAGGGGGCGCACAATCAGCCCCAGCATTTT.

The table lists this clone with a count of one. CDR3 sequence reads: CASSPRQASNTEAFF. The CDR3 DNA follows: TGTGCCAGCTCACCAAGACAGGCCTCGAACACTGAAGCTTTCTTT. This chain joins TRBV18 and TRBJ1-1; possible D gene TRBD1, 6 bases. The V end was cut by 2 bases, the J end by 1 base, with 11 bases between. The germline V gene has CDR1 KGHSH and CDR2 LQKENI. The CDR3 contains 15 residues.

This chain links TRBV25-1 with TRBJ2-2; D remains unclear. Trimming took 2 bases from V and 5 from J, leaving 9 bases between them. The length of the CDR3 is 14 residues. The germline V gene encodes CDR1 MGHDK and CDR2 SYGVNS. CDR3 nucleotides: TGTGCCAGCAGTGAAGGAACAGCAACCGGGGAGCTGTTTTTT. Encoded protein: CASSEGTATGELFF.

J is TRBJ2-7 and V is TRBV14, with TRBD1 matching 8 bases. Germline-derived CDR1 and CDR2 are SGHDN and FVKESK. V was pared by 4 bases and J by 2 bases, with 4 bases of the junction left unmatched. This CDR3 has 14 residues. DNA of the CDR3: TGTGCCAGCAGCCTACTGACAGGGGCCTACGAGCAGTACTTC. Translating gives CASSLLTGAYEQYF.

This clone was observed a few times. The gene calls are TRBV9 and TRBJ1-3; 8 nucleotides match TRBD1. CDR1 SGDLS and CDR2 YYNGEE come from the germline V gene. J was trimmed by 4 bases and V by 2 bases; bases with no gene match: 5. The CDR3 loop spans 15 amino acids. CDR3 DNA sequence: TGTGCCAGCAGCGTCGGGGACAGGACGGGAAACACCATATATTTT. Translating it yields CASSVGDRTGNTIYF.

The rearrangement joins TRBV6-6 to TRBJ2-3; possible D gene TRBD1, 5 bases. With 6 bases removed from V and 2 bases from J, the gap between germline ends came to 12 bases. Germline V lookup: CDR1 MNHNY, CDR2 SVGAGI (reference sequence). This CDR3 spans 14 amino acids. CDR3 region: CASSLDIFTDTQYF. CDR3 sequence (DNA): TGTGCCAGCAGCCTGGACATTTTCACAGATACGCAGTATTTT.

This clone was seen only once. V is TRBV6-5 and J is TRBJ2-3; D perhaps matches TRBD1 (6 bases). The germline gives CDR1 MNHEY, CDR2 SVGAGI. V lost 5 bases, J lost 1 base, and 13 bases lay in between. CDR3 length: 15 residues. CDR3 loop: CASSAGTPGTDTQYF. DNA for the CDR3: TGTGCCAGCAGTGCCGGGACACCCGGCACAGATACGCAGTATTTT.

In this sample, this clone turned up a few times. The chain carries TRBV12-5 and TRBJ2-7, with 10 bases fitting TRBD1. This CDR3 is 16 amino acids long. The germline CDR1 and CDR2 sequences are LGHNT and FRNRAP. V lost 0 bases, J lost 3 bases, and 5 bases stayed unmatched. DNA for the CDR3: TGTGCTAGTGGTTTGGTACTTAGGGACAGGGGCTACGAGCAGTACTTC. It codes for CASGLVLRDRGYEQYF.

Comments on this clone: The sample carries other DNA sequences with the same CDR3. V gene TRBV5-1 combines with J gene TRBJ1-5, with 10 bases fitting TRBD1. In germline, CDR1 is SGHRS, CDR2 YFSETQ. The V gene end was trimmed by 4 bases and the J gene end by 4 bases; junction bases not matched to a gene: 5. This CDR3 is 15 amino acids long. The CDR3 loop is CASSPGQGGNQPQHF. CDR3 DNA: TGCGCCAGCAGCCCAGGACAGGGGGGAAATCAGCCCCAGCATTTT. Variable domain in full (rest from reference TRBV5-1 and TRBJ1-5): KAGVTQTPRYLIKTRGQQVTLSCSPISGHRSVSWYQQTPGQGLQFLFEYFSETQRNKGNFPGRFSGRQFSNSRSEMNVSTLELGDSALYLCASSPGQGGNQPQHFGDGTRLSIL.

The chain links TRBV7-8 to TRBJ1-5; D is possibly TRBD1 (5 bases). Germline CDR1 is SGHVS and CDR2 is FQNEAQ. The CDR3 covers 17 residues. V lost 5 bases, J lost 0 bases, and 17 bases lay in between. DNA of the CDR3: TGTGCCAGCAGCCTTAGAGGAGGGGCAAATAGCAATCAGCCCCAGCATTTT. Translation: CASSLRGGANSNQPQHF. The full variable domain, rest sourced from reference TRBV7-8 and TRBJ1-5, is GAGVSQSPRYKVAKRGQDVALRCDPISGHVSLFWYQQALGQGPEFLTYFQNEAQLDKSGLPSDRFFAERPEGSVSTLKIQRTQQEDSAVYLCASSLRGGANSNQPQHFGDGTRLSIL.

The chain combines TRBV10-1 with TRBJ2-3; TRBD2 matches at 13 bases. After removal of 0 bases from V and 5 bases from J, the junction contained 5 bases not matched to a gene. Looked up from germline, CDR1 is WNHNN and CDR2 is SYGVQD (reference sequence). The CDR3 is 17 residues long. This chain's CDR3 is CASSESTSGRRVDTQYF. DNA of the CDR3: TGCGCCAGCAGTGAGTCGACTAGCGGGAGGCGGGTAGATACGCAGTATTTT.

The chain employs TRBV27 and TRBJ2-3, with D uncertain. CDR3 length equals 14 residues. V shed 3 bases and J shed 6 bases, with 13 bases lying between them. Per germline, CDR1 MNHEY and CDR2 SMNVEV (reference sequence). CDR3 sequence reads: CASSFELKGDTQYF. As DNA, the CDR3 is TGTGCCAGCAGTTTTGAACTGAAAGGGGATACGCAGTATTTT.

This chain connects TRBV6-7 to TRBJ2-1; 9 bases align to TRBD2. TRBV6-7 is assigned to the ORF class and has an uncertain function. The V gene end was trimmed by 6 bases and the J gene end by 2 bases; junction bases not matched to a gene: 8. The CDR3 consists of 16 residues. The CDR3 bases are TGTGCCAGCAGCCATAGCGGGAGAAACCCCTACAATGAGCAGTTCTTC. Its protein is CASSHSGRNPYNEQFF.

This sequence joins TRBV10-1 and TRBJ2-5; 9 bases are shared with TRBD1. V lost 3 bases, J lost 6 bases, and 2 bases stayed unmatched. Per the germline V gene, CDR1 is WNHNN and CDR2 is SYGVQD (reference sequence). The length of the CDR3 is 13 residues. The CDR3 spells CASSDNRGQTQYF. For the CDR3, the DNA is TGCGCCAGCAGTGACAACAGGGGGCAGACCCAGTACTTC.

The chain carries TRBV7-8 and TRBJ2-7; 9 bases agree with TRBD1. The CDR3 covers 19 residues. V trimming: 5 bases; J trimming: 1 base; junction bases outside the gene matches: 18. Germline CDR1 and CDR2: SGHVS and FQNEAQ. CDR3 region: CASSKASRDRAFSSYEQYF. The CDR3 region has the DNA TGTGCCAGCAGCAAGGCGTCCCGGGACAGGGCGTTCAGTTCCTACGAGCAGTACTTC.

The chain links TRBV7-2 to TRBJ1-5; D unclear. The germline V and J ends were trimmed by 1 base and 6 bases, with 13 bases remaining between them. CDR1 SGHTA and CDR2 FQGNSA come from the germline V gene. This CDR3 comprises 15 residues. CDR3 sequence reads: CASSLGSTKFQPQHF. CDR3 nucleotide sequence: TGTGCCAGCAGCTTAGGATCCACCAAGTTTCAGCCCCAGCATTTT.

The CDR3 DNA follows: TGTGCCAGCAGCCTGGGGACAGGGGGCCCCGAGCAGTACTTC. Translation: CASSLGTGGPEQYF. The chain couples TRBV5-5 to TRBJ2-7, with 12 bases that match TRBD1. The CDR3 runs 14 residues. J lost 6 bases, V lost 4 bases, and 5 bases had no gene match. Per germline, CDR1 SGHKS and CDR2 YYEKEE (reference sequence).

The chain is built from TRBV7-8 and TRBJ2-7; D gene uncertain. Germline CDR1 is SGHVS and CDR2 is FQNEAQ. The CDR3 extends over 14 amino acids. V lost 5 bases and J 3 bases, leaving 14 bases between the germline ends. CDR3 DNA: TGTGCCAGCAGCCCCCGCAAGGTAGGCTACGAGCAGTACTTC. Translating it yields CASSPRKVGYEQYF.

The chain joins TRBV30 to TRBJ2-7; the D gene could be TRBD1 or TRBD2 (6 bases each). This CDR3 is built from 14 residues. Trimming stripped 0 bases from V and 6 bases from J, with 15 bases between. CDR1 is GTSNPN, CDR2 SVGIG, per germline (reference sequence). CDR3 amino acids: CAWSVGQGTFEQYF. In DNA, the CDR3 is TGTGCCTGGAGTGTTGGTCAGGGGACTTTCGAGCAGTACTTC.

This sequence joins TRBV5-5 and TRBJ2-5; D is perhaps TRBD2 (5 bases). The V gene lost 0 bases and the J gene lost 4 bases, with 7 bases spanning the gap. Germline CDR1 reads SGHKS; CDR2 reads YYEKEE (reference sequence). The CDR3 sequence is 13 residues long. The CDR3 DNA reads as TGTGCCAGCAGCTTGGCGGCGGGAGAGACCCAGTACTTC. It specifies CASSLAAGETQYF.

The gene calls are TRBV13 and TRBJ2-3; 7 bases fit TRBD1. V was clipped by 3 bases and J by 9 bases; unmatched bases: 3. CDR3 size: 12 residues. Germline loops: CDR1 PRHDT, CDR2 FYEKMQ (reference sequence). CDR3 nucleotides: TGTGCCAGCAGCTTTACAGGGGAGACGCAGTATTTT. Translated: CASSFTGETQYF.

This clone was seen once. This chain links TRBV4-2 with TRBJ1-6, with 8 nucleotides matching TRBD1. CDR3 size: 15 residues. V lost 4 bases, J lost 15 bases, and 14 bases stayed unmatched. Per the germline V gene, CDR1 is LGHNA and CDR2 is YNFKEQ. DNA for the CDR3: TGTGCCAGCAGCCCTGGAACAGGGGGTACTAGGCTCCTCCACTTT. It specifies CASSPGTGGTRLLHF.

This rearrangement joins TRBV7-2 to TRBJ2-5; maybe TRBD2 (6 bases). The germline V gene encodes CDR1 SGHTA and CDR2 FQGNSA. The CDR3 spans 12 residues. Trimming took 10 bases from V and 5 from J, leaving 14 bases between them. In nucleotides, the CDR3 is TGTGCCACCGGGGGTCCTAGTGAGACCCAGTACTTC. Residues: CATGGPSETQYF.

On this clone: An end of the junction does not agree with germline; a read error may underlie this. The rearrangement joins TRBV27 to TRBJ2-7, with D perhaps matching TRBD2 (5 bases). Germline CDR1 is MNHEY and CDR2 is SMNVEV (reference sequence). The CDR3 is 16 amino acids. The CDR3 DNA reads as TGTGTCAGCAGTTCCTATACTGCGGGCAGAGGGTACGAGCAGTACTTC. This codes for CVSSSYTAGRGYEQYF.

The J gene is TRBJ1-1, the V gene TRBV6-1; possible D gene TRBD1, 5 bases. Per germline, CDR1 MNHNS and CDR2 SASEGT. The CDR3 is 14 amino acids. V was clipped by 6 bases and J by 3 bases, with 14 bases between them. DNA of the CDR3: TGTGCCAGCAGGGCCGACAGCGATCACACTGAAGCTTTCTTT. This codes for CASRADSDHTEAFF.

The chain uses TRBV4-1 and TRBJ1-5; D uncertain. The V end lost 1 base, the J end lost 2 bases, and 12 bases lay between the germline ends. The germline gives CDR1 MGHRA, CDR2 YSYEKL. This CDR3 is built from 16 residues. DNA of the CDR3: TGCGCCAGCAGCCAAGTTTTTCGGGAACGCAATCAGCCCCAGCATTTT. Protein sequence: CASSQVFRERNQPQHF.

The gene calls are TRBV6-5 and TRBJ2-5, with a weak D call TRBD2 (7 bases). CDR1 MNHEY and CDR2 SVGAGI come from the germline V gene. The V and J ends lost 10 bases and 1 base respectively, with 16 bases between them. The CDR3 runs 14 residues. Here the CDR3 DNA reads TGTGCCACCCGAAGGGGGGGGCCCCAAGAGACCCAGTACTTC. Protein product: CATRRGGPQETQYF.

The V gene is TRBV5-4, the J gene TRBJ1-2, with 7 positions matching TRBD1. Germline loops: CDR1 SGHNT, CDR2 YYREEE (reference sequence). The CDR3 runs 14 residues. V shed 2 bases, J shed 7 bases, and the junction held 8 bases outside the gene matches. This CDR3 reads CASSFWDSGRGYTF. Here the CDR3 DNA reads TGTGCCAGCAGCTTCTGGGACAGTGGACGTGGCTACACCTTC. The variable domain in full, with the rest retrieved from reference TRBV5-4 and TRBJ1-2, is ETGVTQSPTHLIKTRGQQVTLRCSSQSGHNTVSWYQQALGQGPQFIFQYYREEENGRGNFPPRFSGLQFPNYSSELNVNALELDDSALYLCASSFWDSGRGYTFGSGTRLTVV.